This T cell receptor beta chain was documented in a study of cytomegalovirus exposure and HLA in healthy donors (TCRdb year 2017). Regarding the study in general: An earlier analysis of under 600 of the donors reported roughly 300 Gb of sequence data and some 120 million unique TCR beta sequences from 150 million to 200 million T cells. About 310 gigabases of sequencing data and tens of millions of unique TCR sequences were included in an early release covering 550 to 650 HLA-typed donors. Of the approximately 400 genotyped donors, roughly 80% fell in the genetic ancestry cluster associated with self-reported Caucasian donors. The study aimed to test whether cataloging public T cell receptors could reveal signatures of past pathogen exposure. The study used immunosequencing to profile the T cell repertoires of hundreds of subjects and linked those repertoires to cytomegalovirus serostatus. A separate validation cohort of 100 to 150 different subjects was used in addition to the approximately 700-subject first cohort. To predict cytomegalovirus infection status, the study brought together high-throughput TCR immunosequencing, statistical association of individual TCRs with disease status, and machine learning. To study patterns of TCR occurrence, a later analysis re-analyzed previously published TCR beta repertoires from 500 to 850 donors and added high-resolution HLA genotyping. In the later analysis, no new phenotypic data were used to find candidate immune exposures; instead, reliance was placed on TCR beta sequences and their occurrence across donors. In an earlier analysis of 587 of the donors, high-throughput TCR beta sequencing was used to judge whether each TCR beta V gene segment behaved as functional or pseudogenic. Donor age, sex, ethnicity and CMV serostatus were compiled alongside the repertoire data. In a later genetic analysis, genome-wide SNP genotypes for about three fifths of the 666 donors were used, and that subset was treated as a discovery cohort. All discovery cohort repertoires had been generated using a single sequencing platform. HLA typing included class I and class II loci at four-digit resolution. Typing coverage differed by locus: A, B, C, DRB1 and DQB1 were typed in roughly 620-640 donors, DQA1 in 500 to 550, DPA1 in approximately 600, and DPB1 in just under 490. Roughly 5 DR-DQ haplotypes were handled as single units for association and clustering because linkage in the cohort was strong. Across some 400 genotyped donors of the cohort, an average of about 200,000 unique TCR beta nucleotide sequences per donor were sequenced, and roughly 18% of those sequences were non-productive.

Libraries came from the immunoSEQ multiplex PCR assay. For the multiplex PCR, a mixture combining 60 forward primers for TCR Vbeta segments and 13 reverse primers for TCR Jbeta segments was used. The CDR3 region of rearranged TCR beta genes was amplified from genomic DNA with a multiplex PCR assay. The Illumina HiSeq System was used to sequence the amplified TCR beta libraries as 87-base-pair reads. On the study's bioinformatics: Across the 670 or so repertoires, a later analysis counted some 81 million unique TCR beta chains, around 11 million of which were shared by at least two donors. Raw reads were error-corrected and collapsed into unique sequences with a nearest-neighbor algorithm that merged closely related sequences to remove PCR and sequencing errors. V, D and J gene segments were assigned by aligning CDR3 sequences to IMGT reference sequences. Each retained sequence needed at least a six-nucleotide match to both a V gene segment and a J gene segment. A rearrangement was called productive if the CDR3 had no stop codons and remained in frame with V and J, and every other rearrangement was called non-productive. Following IMGT convention, CDR3 was defined as the stretch from the second conserved V-encoded cysteine up to the conserved J-encoded phenylalanine. In an earlier analysis of around 570 of the donors, sequences lacking an unambiguous match to a single V gene segment were excluded. An earlier analysis of about 600 of the donors called V segments functional above 56.7% productive rearrangements and segregating when the between-donor standard deviation exceeded 5%. A statistical classification framework was developed to diagnose cytomegalovirus status using the catalog of TCR beta chain sequences. In a later analysis, V and J genes were assigned by comparing TCR nucleotide sequences against IMGT/GENE-DB human TR gene sequences. Using the TCRdist pipeline, a later analysis assigned CDR3 sequences along with most-parsimonious VDJ recombination scenarios. In a later analysis, each TCR beta chain was defined by its CDR3 amino acid sequence together with its V-gene family, and reads lacking a unique V-gene family were excluded. A later analysis removed several hundred highly shared, low-generation-probability nucleotide sequences to deal with suspected cross-contamination and a sequencing artifact. In a later analysis, a clonal expansion index was calculated for each public chain from normalized within-repertoire ranks of inferred template counts. A later analysis computed generation probabilities with a VDJ recombination model fitted to out-of-frame rearrangements, and checked the results against IGoR. In a later analysis, TCR-TCR, TCR-HLA and TCR-CMV co-occurrence was scored with hypergeometric tests, and a repertoire-size bias correction was applied to TCR pairs. To estimate false discovery rates, a later analysis permuted the HLA or CMV assignments 20 times. A later analysis grouped co-occurring TCRs with DBSCAN, adding TCRdist sequence similarity when clustering within HLA-allele-positive subsets. Repertoires with fewer than 30,000 or more than 120,000 public chains, plus five repertoires with anomalous nucleotide sharing, were excluded from co-occurrence clustering. TCRdb carries this immuneACCESS record with in-frame sequences only. Its versions omit some clonotypes, under half of them owing to an unresolved V gene in the studies checked, with the rest unexplained. That table is the source of V, J and clone size, and D and trimming were worked out from the DNA. This sample has about 120,000 clones in its table, and roughly 82% of those were observed once. Jointly, the top ten make up 2.9% of the sample.

The cohort comprised more than 550 healthy bone marrow donors. At the time of sampling, every cohort member was nominally healthy, though immune exposures that went unrecorded were likely present. The donor tested CMV seropositive, placing the donor among the roughly 300 seropositive members of the cohort. Each donor provided a peripheral blood sample, and peripheral blood mononuclear cells were used for TCR beta sequencing. The Qiagen DNeasy Blood Extraction Kit was used to extract genomic DNA from the blood cell samples. Comment on this clone: This receptor's antigen is unknown. No base qualities exist here, and no much larger clone lies one base off it.

V gives up 2 bases and J gives up 0 bases, and the segment between their germline ends measures 18 bases. Measured from the cysteine to the phenylalanine, the CDR3 is 18 residues long. Just CDR3 DNA is preserved here, 54 bases in frame from base 1. CDR1 and CDR2 (SGHNT, YYREEE) derive from the germline V gene (reference sequence). General findings and caveats noted by the study authors: Sequencing depth was assumed to be roughly uniform across donors in the presence/absence analyses, though that assumption may not hold. The sequencing pipeline was judged likely to have produced a cluster of highly shared sequence variants as a technical artifact. Linkage disequilibrium might explain the correlated functional status among segregating V segments, but an unknown experimental factor could not be excluded. Because counts were too low, around 17 rarely observed V segments, including chromosome 9 orphons, were left out of the earlier analysis of 587 of the donors. Several of the top co-occurrence clusters appeared to be linked to parvovirus B19, influenza, CMV and Epstein-Barr virus, according to a later analysis. It was suggested by the authors that the approach could potentially be generalized to other disease states and immunological phenotypes. V-gene and J-gene trimming of TCR beta chains was associated with a missense DCLRE1C variant in a later genetic analysis, and the association was replicated in an independent cohort. Because HLA typing was missing for some donors at each locus, association tests included only the typed subset. A further reported finding was that TCR beta sequences accurately predicted the HLA-A and HLA-B alleles for most subjects in the first cohort. When HLA alleles, especially DR and DQ, strongly co-occurred, TCR associations were difficult to assign to individual alleles. A later analysis found that TCR association rates varied across HLA loci, with DRB1 alleles showing the most associated TCRs and HLA-C alleles the fewest. At a false discovery rate of 0.05, a later analysis linked around 15,000 TCR beta sequences to specific HLA alleles. In a later analysis, HLA-associated TCR beta chains showed more clonal expansion and lower generation probabilities than non-associated chains that were equally common. For the cohort, immune exposure information was limited to CMV serostatus. According to a later analysis, most CMV-associated TCR beta chains appeared to be HLA-restricted, and the HLA associations seemed to be driven largely by CMV exposure. Some IMGT-functional V segments, including TRBV6-2 and TRBV6-3, could not be told apart with the 87-base-pair reads, so those segments were excluded. The cohort was sequenced for TCR beta chains only, and without alpha or paired-chain data the features that could be detected were limited. While some public TCRs were present in many individuals, most TCR sequences turned up only very rarely across donors. In vitro tests confirmed that a few of the cytomegalovirus-associated TCR beta chains recognize cytomegalovirus antigens. The classifier was reported to diagnose cytomegalovirus status with high specificity and sensitivity in both the original and validation cohorts. In the study, some 160 TCR beta chains were listed as associated with cytomegalovirus. In an earlier analysis of 587 of the donors, most TCR beta V segments appeared in productive rearrangements about 87% or about 30% of the time, broadly matching IMGT annotations. A later genetic analysis reported fewer N-insertions in productive TCRs among donors in an Asian-associated ancestry cluster than the roughly 690-donor mean.

Sequencing was done on a sample of PBMCs. The chain joins TRBV5-4 to TRBJ1-3; no D gene call is confident. This clonotype was sampled from a woman in her thirties or forties in good health and CMV-seropositive. The CDR3 corresponds to CASSFGGPRFASGNTIYF. The DNA reads TGTGCCAGCAGCTTCGGCGGTCCGAGGTTCGCCTCTGGAAACACCATATATTTT.